The 19 T cell receptor beta chains in this list originate from one sample, sequenced in a study of blood T cell repertoires in COVID-19 (dated by TCRdb to about 2020). The library was generated by the immunoSEQ multiplex PCR assay. TCRdb carries this immuneACCESS record with in-frame sequences only. Its versions omit some clonotypes, under half of them owing to an unresolved V gene in the studies checked, with the rest unexplained. This sample has fewer than 65,000 clones in its table, and roughly nine tenths of those were observed once. The ten largest account for around 9.1% of the sample. Sample: peripheral blood. These receptors originate from a human donor with acute or convalescent COVID-19. The donor label of this sample is uncertain.

The gene calls are TRBV10-2 and TRBJ1-1; 7 nucleotides match TRBD1. This CDR3 is built from 14 residues. After removal of 5 bases from V and 3 bases from J, the junction contained 6 bases not matched to a gene. Germline CDR1 WSHSY, CDR2 SAAADI. The DNA of the CDR3 is TGCGCCAGCAGTACTACAGGGGTGGACACTGAAGCTTTCTTT. Residues: CASSTTGVDTEAFF.

A single count supports this clone. The chain employs TRBV11-3 and TRBJ2-2; 11 positions agree with TRBD1. CDR1 is SGHNT, CDR2 YENEEA, per germline. The CDR3 has 17 amino acids. The ends lost 5 bases at V and 4 bases at J; junction bases unmatched: 9. The DNA of the CDR3 is TGTGCCAGCAGCCGGACAGGGGGCGTAGGGGGCACCGGGGAGCTGTTTTTT. Its translation is CASSRTGGVGGTGELFF.

The chain is built from TRBV7-2 and TRBJ2-7, with 11 bases identical to TRBD2. Germline assignment: CDR1 SGHTA and CDR2 FQGNSA. J gave up 2 bases and V 1 base, and 4 bases lay outside the gene matches. The CDR3 spans 16 residues. The CDR3 bases are TGTGCCAGCAGCTTAGTGTCTAGCGGGAGGACCTACGAGCAGTACTTC. This gives the protein CASSLVSSGRTYEQYF.

This clone was counted between two and nine times. This chain joins TRBV3-1 (or the pseudogene TRBV3-2) and TRBJ2-1; 13 bases map to TRBD2. The V and J ends lost 4 bases and 5 bases, in that order; junction bases with no gene match: 2. Germline V gene lookup returns CDR1 LGHDT and CDR2 YNNKEL (reference sequence). This CDR3 is 15 amino acids long. CDR3 nucleotides: TGTGCCAGCAGCCGCGGACTAGCGGGAGACAATGAGCAGTTCTTC. This translates into CASSRGLAGDNEQFF.

The chain joins TRBV2 to TRBJ2-2, with a weak D call TRBD1 (6 bases). The CDR3 runs to 15 residues. V shed 4 bases and J shed 6 bases, with 15 bases lying between them. Germline loops: CDR1 SNHLY, CDR2 FYNNEI. The CDR3 protein is CASSVLGQSAGELFF. The CDR3 DNA reads as TGTGCCAGCAGTGTCCTGGGACAAAGCGCCGGGGAGCTGTTTTTT.

This clone was seen just once. V usage is TRBV5-3 and J usage is TRBJ2-1; 9 bases map to TRBD1. TRBV5-3 is sorted into the ORF group, with uncertain function. CDR3 size: 15 residues. V trimming: 0 bases; J trimming: 2 bases; junction bases outside the gene matches: 0. In DNA form, the CDR3 reads TGTGCCAGAAGCTTGGGACAGGGGGCCTACAATGAGCAGTTCTTC. It codes for CARSLGQGAYNEQFF.

V and J are TRBV7-2 and TRBJ2-1; 11 bases line up with TRBD2. From germline, CDR1 is SGHTA and CDR2 FQGNSA. This CDR3 is 16 amino acids long. V lost 1 base, J lost 4 bases, and 3 bases stayed unmatched. The CDR3 DNA follows: TGTGCCAGCAGCTTAGAGGGACTAGCGGAATACAATGAGCAGTTCTTC. It specifies CASSLEGLAEYNEQFF.

The chain employs TRBV23-1 and TRBJ1-6, with D maybe TRBD1 (5 bases). TRBV23-1 belongs to the ORF category, with a function that is uncertain. Trimming removed 2 bases at V and 4 bases at J, with 9 bases between. There are 15 residues in the CDR3. DNA of the CDR3: TGCGCCAGCAGTCAACAGGGCCCTTATAATTCACCCCTCCACTTT. This gives the protein CASSQQGPYNSPLHF.

V is TRBV4-1 and J is TRBJ1-4; a weak D match, TRBD1 (5 bases). The CDR3 consists of 14 residues. The germline gives CDR1 MGHRA, CDR2 YSYEKL. V gave up 4 bases and J gave up 7 bases, with 13 bases separating them. Here the CDR3 DNA reads TGCGCCAGCAGCCGGGGCCAGGGAGGTGAAAAACTGTTTTTT. It codes for CASSRGQGGEKLFF.

The chain links TRBV6-1 to TRBJ2-7, with a possible D match to TRBD2 (5 bases). This CDR3 has 13 residues. Trimming left V 2 bases short and J 7 bases short, with 12 bases between. Germline lookup yields CDR1 MNHNS and CDR2 SASEGT. The CDR3 DNA is TGTGCCAGCAGTGAAATAGGACCGGGGGAGCAGTACGTC. This codes for CASSEIGPGEQYV.

This clone appeared a single time. The chain couples TRBV19 to TRBJ1-3, with no clear D. CDR3 length: 12 residues. Deletions cut 11 bases from V and 4 bases from J, with 12 bases between. The germline gives CDR1 LNHDA, CDR2 SQIVND (reference sequence). This CDR3 is CASRPGGNTIYF. The CDR3, as DNA: TGTGCCTCTCGACCGGGGGGAAACACCATATATTTT.

On this clone itself: Other DNA sequences within the sample encode an identical CDR3. The rearrangement links TRBV5-6 to TRBJ2-1, with D uncertain. The germline gives CDR1 SGHDT, CDR2 YYEEEE. The CDR3 spans 11 residues. The V gene lost 4 bases and the J gene lost 4 bases, with 3 bases spanning the gap. CDR3: CASSLYNEQFF. The CDR3 DNA is TGTGCCAGCAGCCTATACAATGAGCAGTTCTTC.

This chain joins TRBV7-2 and TRBJ2-1; 7 bases align to TRBD1. In germline, CDR1 is SGHTA, CDR2 FQGNSA. There are 15 residues in the CDR3. V lost 5 bases to trimming and J lost 5 bases; unmatched junction nucleotides: 9. The DNA of the CDR3 is TGTGCCAGCAGCCCTCCTGGGACAGTTGACAATGAGCAGTTCTTC. Its protein is CASSPPGTVDNEQFF.

In DNA, the CDR3 is TGTGCCAGCAAGTTAGGACAGGGTAACACCGGGGAGCTGTTTTTT. It specifies CASKLGQGNTGELFF. The chain combines TRBV2 with TRBJ2-2, with 8 bases that match TRBD1. The CDR3 has 15 residues. Trimming removed 7 bases from V and 2 bases from J; junction bases left unmatched: 6. Germline V gene data show CDR1 as SNHLY and CDR2 as FYNNEI.

J is TRBJ2-7 and V is TRBV3-1 (or the pseudogene TRBV3-2), with a weak D call TRBD1 (6 bases). The V end lost 1 base, the J end lost 4 bases, and 14 bases lay between the germline ends. Germline V CDR1 and CDR2: LGHDT, YNNKEL (reference sequence). CDR3 length: 15 amino acids. The CDR3 DNA reads as TGTGCCAGCAGCCAAGGGACAGTGAGATCGTACGAGCAGTACTTC. Its protein product is CASSQGTVRSYEQYF.

The chain links TRBV27 to TRBJ2-1, with D uncertain. Trimming left V 8 bases short and J 9 bases short, with 17 bases between. Germline assignment: CDR1 MNHEY and CDR2 SMNVEV (reference sequence). CDR3 length: 13 amino acids. CDR3 region: CASSRITNFEQFF. The CDR3, as DNA: TGTGCCAGCTCCCGTATCACTAATTTTGAGCAGTTCTTC.

This chain uses TRBV6-5 with TRBJ2-5; 10 bases agree with TRBD1. This CDR3 has 15 residues. CDR1 is MNHEY and CDR2 is SVGAGI in the germline V gene. V shed 6 bases and J 5 bases; nucleotides not matched to a gene: 9. CDR3 protein: CASSADRGRVETQYF. CDR3 DNA: TGTGCCAGCAGCGCCGACAGGGGGCGCGTCGAGACCCAGTACTTC.

The rearrangement uses TRBV27 and TRBJ2-1; TRBD1 aligns across 8 bases. CDR1 is MNHEY and CDR2 is SMNVEV in the germline V gene (reference sequence). CDR3 size: 14 residues. After removal of 7 bases from V and 7 bases from J, the junction contained 9 bases not matched to a gene. CDR3 in amino acids: CASTRQGLVNEQFF. The CDR3 DNA is TGTGCCAGCACGAGACAGGGGTTGGTGAATGAGCAGTTCTTC.

This chain connects TRBV4-2 to TRBJ1-6, with no clear D. CDR1 is LGHNA and CDR2 is YNFKEQ in the germline V gene. The CDR3 consists of 15 residues. Between the trimmed V and J ends, which lost 0 bases and 10 bases, there was a span of 13 bases. This CDR3 is CASSQETAVDSPLHF. The DNA for the CDR3 is TGTGCCAGCAGCCAAGAGACGGCGGTCGACTCACCCCTCCACTTT.